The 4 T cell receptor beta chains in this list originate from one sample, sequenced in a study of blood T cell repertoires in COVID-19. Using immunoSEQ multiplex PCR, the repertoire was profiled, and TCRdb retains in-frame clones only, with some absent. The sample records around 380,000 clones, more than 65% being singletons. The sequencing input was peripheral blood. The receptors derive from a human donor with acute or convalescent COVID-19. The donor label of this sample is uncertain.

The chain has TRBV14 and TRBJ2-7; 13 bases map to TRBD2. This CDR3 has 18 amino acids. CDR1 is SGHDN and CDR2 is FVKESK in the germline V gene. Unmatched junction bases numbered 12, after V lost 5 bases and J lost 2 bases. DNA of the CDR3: TGTGCCAGCAGCACCCACCGGACTAGCGGGGGCCGAACCTACGAGCAGTACTTC. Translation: CASSTHRTSGGRTYEQYF.

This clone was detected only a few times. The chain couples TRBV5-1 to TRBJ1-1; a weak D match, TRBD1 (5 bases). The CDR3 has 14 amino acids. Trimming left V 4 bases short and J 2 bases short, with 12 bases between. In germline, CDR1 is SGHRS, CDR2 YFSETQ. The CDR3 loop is CASSRQSLNTEAFF. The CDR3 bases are TGCGCCAGCAGCCGACAGTCCCTAAACACTGAAGCTTTCTTT.

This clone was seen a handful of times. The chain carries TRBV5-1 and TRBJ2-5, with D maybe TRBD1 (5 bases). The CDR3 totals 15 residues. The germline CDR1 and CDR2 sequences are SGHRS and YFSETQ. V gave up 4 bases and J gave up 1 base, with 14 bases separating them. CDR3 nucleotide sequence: TGCGCCAGCAGCCGCCTAACAGGAGCCCAAGAGACCCAGTACTTC. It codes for CASSRLTGAQETQYF. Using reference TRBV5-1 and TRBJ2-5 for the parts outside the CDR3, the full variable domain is KAGVTQTPRYLIKTRGQQVTLSCSPISGHRSVSWYQQTPGQGLQFLFEYFSETQRNKGNFPGRFSGRQFSNSRSEMNVSTLELGDSALYLCASSRLTGAQETQYFGPGTRLLVL.

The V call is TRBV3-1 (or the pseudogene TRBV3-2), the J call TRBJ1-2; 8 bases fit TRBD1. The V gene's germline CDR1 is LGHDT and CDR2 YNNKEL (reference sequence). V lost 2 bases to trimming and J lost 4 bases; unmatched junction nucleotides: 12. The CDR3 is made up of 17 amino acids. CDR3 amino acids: CASSQRGSSGTGYGYTF. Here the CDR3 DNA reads TGTGCCAGCAGCCAAAGGGGAAGTTCCGGGACAGGCTATGGCTACACCTTC.